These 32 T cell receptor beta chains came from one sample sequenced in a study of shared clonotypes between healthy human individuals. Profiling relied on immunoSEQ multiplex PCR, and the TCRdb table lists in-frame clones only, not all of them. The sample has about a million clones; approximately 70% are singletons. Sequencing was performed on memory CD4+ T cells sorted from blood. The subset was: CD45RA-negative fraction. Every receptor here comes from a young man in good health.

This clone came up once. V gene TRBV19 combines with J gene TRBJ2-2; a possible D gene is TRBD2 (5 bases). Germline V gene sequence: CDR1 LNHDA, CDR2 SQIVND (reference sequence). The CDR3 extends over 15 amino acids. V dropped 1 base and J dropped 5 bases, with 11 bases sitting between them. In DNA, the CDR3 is TGTGCCAGTAGTATAGTTAGGGAGCGAACCGGGGAGCTGTTTTTT. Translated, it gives CASSIVRERTGELFF.

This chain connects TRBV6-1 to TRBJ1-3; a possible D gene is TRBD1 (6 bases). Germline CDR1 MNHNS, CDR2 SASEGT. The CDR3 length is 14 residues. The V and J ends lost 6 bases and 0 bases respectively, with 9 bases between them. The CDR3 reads CASRLQGSGNTIYF. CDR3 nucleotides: TGTGCCAGCAGATTACAGGGCTCTGGAAACACCATATATTTT.

DNA of the CDR3: TGTGCCACAACCGATCCGGGACTGGGAAAACCAGATACGCAGTATTTT. As protein: CATTDPGLGKPDTQYF. The rearrangement uses TRBV6-6 and TRBJ2-3, with TRBD2 as a possible D gene (6 bases). Per the germline V gene, CDR1 is MNHNY and CDR2 is SVGAGI (reference sequence). This CDR3 has 16 amino acids. The V and J ends lost 10 bases and 4 bases respectively, with 24 bases between them.

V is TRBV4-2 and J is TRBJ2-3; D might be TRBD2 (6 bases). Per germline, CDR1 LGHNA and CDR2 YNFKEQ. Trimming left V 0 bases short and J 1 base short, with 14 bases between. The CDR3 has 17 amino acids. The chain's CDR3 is CASSQELAGTGTDTQYF. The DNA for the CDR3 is TGTGCCAGCAGCCAAGAACTAGCCGGAACAGGCACAGATACGCAGTATTTT.

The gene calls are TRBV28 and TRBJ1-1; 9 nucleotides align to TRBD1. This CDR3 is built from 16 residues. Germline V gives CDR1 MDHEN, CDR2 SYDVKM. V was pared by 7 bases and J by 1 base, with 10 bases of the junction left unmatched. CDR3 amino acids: CASNSERGQGNTEAFF. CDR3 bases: TGTGCCAGCAACTCAGAGCGGGGACAGGGGAACACTGAAGCTTTCTTT. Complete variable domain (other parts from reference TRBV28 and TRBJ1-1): DVKVTQSSRYLVKRTGEKVFLECVQDMDHENMFWYRQDPGLGLRLIYFSYDVKMKEKGDIPEGYSVSREKKERFSLILESASTNQTSMYLCASNSERGQGNTEAFFGQGTRLTVV.

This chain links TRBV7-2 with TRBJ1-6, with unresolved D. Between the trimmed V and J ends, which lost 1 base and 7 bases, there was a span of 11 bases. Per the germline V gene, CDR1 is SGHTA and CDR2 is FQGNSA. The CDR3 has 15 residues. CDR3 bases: TGTGCCAGCAGCTTAGAGGTTTTGGCAAATTCACCCCTCCACTTT. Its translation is CASSLEVLANSPLHF.

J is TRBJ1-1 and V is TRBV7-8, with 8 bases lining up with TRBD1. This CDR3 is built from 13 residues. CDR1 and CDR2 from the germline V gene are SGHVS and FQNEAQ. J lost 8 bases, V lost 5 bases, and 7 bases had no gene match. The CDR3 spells CASSTRQGLEAFF. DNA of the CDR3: TGTGCCAGCAGCACCCGACAGGGGCTAGAAGCTTTCTTT.

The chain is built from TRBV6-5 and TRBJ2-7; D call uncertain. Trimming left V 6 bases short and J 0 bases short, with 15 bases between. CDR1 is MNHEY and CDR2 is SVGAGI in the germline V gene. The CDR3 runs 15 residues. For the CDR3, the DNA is TGTGCCAGCAGCTACGGACGGGTAAGCTCCTACGAGCAGTACTTC. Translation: CASSYGRVSSYEQYF.

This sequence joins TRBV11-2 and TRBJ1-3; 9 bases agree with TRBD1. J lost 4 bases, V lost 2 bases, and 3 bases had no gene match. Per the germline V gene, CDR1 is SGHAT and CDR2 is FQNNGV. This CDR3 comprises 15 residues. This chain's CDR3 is CASSLTTGGGNTIYF. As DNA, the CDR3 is TGTGCCAGCAGCTTAACAACAGGGGGCGGAAACACCATATATTTT.

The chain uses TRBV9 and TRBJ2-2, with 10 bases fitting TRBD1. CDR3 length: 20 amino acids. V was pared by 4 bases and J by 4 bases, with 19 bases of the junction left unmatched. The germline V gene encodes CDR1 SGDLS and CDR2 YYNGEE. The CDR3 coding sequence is TGTGCCAGCAGCACTCCGGGACAGGGGAGCCGGGGGCCCTTCACCGGGGAGCTGTTTTTT. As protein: CASSTPGQGSRGPFTGELFF.

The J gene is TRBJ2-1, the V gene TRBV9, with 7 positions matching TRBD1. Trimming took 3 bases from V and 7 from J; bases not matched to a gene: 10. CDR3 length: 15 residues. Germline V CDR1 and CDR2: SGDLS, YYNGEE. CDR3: CASSERQGVTNEQFF. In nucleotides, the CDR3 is TGTGCCAGCAGCGAGAGACAGGGAGTAACGAATGAGCAGTTCTTC.

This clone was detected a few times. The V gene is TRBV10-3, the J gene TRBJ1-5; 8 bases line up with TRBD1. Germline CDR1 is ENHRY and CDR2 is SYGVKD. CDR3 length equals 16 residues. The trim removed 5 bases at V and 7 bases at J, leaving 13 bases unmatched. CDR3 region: CAISQSSGGSGQPQHF. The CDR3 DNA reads TGTGCCATCAGTCAATCATCAGGGGGCAGCGGGCAGCCCCAGCATTTT.

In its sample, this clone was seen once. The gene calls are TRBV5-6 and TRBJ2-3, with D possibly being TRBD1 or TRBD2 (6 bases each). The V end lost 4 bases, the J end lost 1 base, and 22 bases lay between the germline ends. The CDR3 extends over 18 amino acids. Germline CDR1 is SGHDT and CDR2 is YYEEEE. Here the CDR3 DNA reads TGTGCCAGCAGCCGCGCCGGGAGTCTTCCAGGGGGCACAGATACGCAGTATTTT. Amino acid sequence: CASSRAGSLPGGTDTQYF.

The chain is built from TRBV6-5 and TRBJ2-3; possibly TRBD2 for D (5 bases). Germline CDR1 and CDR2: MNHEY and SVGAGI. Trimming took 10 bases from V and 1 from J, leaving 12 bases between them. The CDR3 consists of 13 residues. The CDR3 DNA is TGTGCCACTCGGCGGGCTGGCACAGATACGCAGTATTTT. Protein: CATRRAGTDTQYF.

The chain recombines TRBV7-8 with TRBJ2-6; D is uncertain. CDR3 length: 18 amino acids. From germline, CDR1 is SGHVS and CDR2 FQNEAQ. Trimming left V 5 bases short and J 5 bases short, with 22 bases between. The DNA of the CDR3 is TGTGCCAGCAGCACCATGGATTACCCACAAAGTCGGGCCAACGTCCTGACTTTC. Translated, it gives CASSTMDYPQSRANVLTF.

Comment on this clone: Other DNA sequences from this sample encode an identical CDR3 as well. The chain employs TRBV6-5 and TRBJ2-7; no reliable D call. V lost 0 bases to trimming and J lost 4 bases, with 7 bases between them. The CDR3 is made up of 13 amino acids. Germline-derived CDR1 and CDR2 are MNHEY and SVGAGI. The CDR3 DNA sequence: TGTGCCAGCAGTTACTCCCCAACATACGAGCAGTACTTC. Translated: CASSYSPTYEQYF.

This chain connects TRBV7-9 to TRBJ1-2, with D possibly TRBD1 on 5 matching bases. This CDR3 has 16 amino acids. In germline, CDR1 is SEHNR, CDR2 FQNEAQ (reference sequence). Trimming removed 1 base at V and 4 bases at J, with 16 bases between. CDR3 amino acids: CASSLGVGTQTYGYTF. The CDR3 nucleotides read TGTGCCAGCAGCTTAGGCGTAGGGACGCAAACCTATGGCTACACCTTC.

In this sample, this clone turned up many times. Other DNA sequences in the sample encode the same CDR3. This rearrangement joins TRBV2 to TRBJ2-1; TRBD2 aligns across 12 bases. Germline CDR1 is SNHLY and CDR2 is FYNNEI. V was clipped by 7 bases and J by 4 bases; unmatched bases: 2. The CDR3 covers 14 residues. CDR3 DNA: TGTGCCAGCAAAGGGACTAGCGGGTACAATGAGCAGTTCTTC. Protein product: CASKGTSGYNEQFF.

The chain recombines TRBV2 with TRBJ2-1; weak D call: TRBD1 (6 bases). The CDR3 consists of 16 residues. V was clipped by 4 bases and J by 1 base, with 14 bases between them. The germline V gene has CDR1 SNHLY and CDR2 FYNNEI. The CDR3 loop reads CASSATGPLSYNEQFF. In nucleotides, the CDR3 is TGTGCCAGCAGTGCGACAGGCCCGTTGTCCTACAATGAGCAGTTCTTC.

The CDR3 protein is CASSQTLLILNGGETQYF. As DNA, the CDR3 is TGCGCCAGCAGCCAAACACTCCTCATCTTGAACGGGGGAGAGACCCAGTACTTC. The rearrangement uses TRBV4-3 and TRBJ2-5, with D perhaps matching TRBD2 (6 bases). CDR1 is LGHNA, CDR2 YSLEER, per germline. Trimming cost V 2 bases and J 4 bases, with 23 bases left between them. The CDR3 runs 18 residues.

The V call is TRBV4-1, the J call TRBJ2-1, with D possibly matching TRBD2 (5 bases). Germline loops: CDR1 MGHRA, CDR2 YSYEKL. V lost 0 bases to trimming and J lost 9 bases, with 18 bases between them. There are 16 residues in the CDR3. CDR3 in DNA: TGCGCCAGCAGCCAAGAGTCCGGGAACGTCTTTAGTGAGCAGTTCTTC. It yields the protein CASSQESGNVFSEQFF.

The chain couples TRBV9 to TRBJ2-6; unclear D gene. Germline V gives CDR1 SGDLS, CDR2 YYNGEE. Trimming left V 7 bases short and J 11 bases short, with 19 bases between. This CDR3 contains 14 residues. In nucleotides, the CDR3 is TGTGCCAGCCCACTCACCGTTAAGTATTACGTCCTGACTTTC. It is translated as CASPLTVKYYVLTF.

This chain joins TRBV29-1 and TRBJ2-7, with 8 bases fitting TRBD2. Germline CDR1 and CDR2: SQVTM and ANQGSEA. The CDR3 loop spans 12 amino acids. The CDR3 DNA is TGCAGTTGGCGGGGGGCTTCCTACGAGCAGTACTTC. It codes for CSWRGASYEQYF.

The CDR3 DNA is TGTGCCAGTAGGTCAGCTGACAGGGGAGGCTACACCTTC. This encodes CASRSADRGGYTF. The genes are TRBV19 and TRBJ1-2, with TRBD1 matching over 8 bases. Looked up from germline, CDR1 is LNHDA and CDR2 is SQIVND (reference sequence). J was trimmed by 8 bases and V by 6 bases; bases with no gene match: 8. The CDR3 has 13 amino acids.

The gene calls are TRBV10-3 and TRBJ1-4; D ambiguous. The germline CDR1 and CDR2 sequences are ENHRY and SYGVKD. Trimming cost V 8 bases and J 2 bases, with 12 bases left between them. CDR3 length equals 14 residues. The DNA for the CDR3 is TGTGCCATCCACTCAGGTTCCACTAATGAAAAACTGTTTTTT. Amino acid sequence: CAIHSGSTNEKLFF.

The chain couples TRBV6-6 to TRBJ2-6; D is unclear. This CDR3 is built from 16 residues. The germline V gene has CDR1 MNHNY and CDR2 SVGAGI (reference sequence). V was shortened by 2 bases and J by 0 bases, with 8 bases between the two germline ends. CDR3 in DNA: TGTGCCAGCAGTTACCAAGGCGTCTCTGGGGCCAACGTCCTGACTTTC. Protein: CASSYQGVSGANVLTF.

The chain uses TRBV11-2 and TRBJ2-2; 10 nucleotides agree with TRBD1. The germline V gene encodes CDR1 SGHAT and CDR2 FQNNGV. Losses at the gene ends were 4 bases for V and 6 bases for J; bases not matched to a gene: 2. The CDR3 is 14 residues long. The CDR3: CASSSGTGAGELFF. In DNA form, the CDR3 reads TGTGCCAGCAGCTCGGGGACAGGGGCCGGGGAGCTGTTTTTT.

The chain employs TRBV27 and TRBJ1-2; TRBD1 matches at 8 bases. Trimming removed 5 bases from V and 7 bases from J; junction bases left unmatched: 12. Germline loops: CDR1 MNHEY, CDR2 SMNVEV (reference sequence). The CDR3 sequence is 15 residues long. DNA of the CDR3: TGTGCCAGCAGTCCCCGTAGTGGACAGGGTGCTGGCTACACCTTC. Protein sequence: CASSPRSGQGAGYTF.

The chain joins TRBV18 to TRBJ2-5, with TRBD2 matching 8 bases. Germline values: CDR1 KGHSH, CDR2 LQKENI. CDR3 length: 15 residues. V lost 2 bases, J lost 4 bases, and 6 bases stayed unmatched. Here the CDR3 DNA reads TGTGCCAGCTCACCAAGCGGGAGCTTCCTAGAGACCCAGTACTTC. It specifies CASSPSGSFLETQYF.

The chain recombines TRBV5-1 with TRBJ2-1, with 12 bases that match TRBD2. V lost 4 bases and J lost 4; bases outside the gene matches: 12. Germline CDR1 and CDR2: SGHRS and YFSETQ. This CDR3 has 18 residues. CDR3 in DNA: TGCGCCAGCAGCCCTACGGTCCCGGGACTAGCGGGTTACAATGAGCAGTTCTTC. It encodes CASSPTVPGLAGYNEQFF. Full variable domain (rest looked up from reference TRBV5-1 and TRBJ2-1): KAGVTQTPRYLIKTRGQQVTLSCSPISGHRSVSWYQQTPGQGLQFLFEYFSETQRNKGNFPGRFSGRQFSNSRSEMNVSTLELGDSALYLCASSPTVPGLAGYNEQFFGPGTRLTVL.

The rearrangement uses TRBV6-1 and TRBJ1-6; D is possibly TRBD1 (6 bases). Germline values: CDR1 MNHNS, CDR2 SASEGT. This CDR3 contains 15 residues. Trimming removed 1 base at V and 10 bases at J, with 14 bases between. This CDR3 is CASSEVGGGVSPLHF. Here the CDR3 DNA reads TGTGCCAGCAGTGAAGTAGGAGGGGGGGTGTCACCCCTCCACTTT.

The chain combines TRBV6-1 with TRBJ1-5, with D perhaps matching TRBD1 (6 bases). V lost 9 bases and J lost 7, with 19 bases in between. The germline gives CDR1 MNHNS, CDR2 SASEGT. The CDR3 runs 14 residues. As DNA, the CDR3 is TGTGCCAGTAACCCTGGGGGGGCCGTGCAGCCCCAGCATTTT. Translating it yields CASNPGGAVQPQHF.